This paragraph reports one T cell receptor beta chain. Its target is not known. Germline loops: CDR1 DFQATT, CDR2 SNEGSKA (reference sequence). The V gene lost 3 bases and the J gene lost 3 bases, with 11 bases spanning the gap. This CDR3 is 14 amino acids long. This entry is derived from a study of T cell responses to AZD1222 COVID-19 vaccine. Study as a whole: Pooled samples include second doses given at about 4 or 12 weeks. Overall study findings and caveats: Seropositive status at baseline applied to only a handful of AZD1222 recipients. The study found Spike-specific TCR breadth and depth rose after two AZD1222 doses.

Clones were sequenced by immunoSEQ multiplex PCR, and TCRdb holds only the in-frame ones, with some missing. The sample has approximately 100,000 clones, 85% to 90% seen once. The chain uses TRBV20-1 and TRBJ2-2; weak D call: TRBD2 (6 bases). This material consisted of peripheral blood, taken on day 0 of AZD1222 vaccination. The receptor comes from an adult in good health. In DNA form, the CDR3 reads TGCAGTGCTAGTGGGGGGAGCCACACCGGGGAGCTGTTTTTT. Translating it yields CSASGGSHTGELFF.